The 16 T cell receptor beta chains in this list originate from one sample, sequenced in a study of molecular identifiers for immune sequencing clone quantification. MiXCR, run by TCRdb on the PCR reads, gives a single entry per CDR3 protein. The sample includes about 320,000 distinct CDR3 sequences, roughly 23% seen only once; the top ten take roughly 0.8%. Sample: naive CD8+ T cells from blood, with Jurkat cell RNA spiked in. The subset was: FACS-sorted CD8+CD4-CCR7+CD45RA+ naive T cells. All receptors derive from a human donor in good health. Some libraries in this study had Jurkat cell RNA spiked in.

Ten or more counts support this clonotype. The rearrangement uses TRBV6-2 or TRBV6-3 and TRBJ2-3, with D possibly being TRBD2 (5 bases). The length of the CDR3 is 12 residues. V was clipped by 5 bases and J by 7 bases, with 10 bases between them. Germline CDR1 and CDR2: MNHEY and SVGEGT. CDR3 protein: CASSPGLYTQYF. Written as DNA, the CDR3 is TGTGCCAGCAGTCCCGGACTGTATACGCAGTATTTT.

In this sample, this clonotype turned up many times. J is TRBJ2-1 and V is TRBV7-2; possible D gene TRBD2, 6 bases. CDR1 and CDR2 from the germline V gene are SGHTA and FQGNSA. Deletions cut 6 bases from V and 4 bases from J, with 10 bases between. The CDR3 is 13 amino acids. Here the CDR3 DNA reads TGTGCCAGCAGAGCGCGGGGTTACAATGAGCAGTTCTTC. This codes for CASRARGYNEQFF.

This clonotype has only a few counts. The J gene is TRBJ1-5, the V gene TRBV4-1; 9 bases are a match to TRBD1. CDR3 length equals 16 residues. With 0 bases clipped from V and 7 bases from J, the junction kept 7 bases outside the gene matches. Germline V gene lookup returns CDR1 MGHRA and CDR2 YSYEKL. The CDR3: CASSQEVQGAAQPQHF. The CDR3 DNA follows: TGCGCCAGCAGCCAAGAGGTACAGGGGGCGGCGCAGCCCCAGCATTTT.

This clonotype was seen ten or more times. The chain links TRBV28 to TRBJ1-2, with no clear D. V was trimmed by 3 bases and J by 1 base, leaving 12 bases between them. The length of the CDR3 is 15 residues. Germline values: CDR1 MDHEN, CDR2 SYDVKM. CDR3 protein: CASSFRELNNYGYTF. The CDR3 DNA sequence: TGTGCCAGCAGTTTTCGCGAACTGAATAACTATGGCTACACCTTC.

This clonotype was detected many times. This chain uses TRBV4-1 with TRBJ1-1; D uncertain. V was pared by 0 bases and J by 5 bases, with 10 bases between. This CDR3 contains 14 residues. The germline CDR1 and CDR2 sequences are MGHRA and YSYEKL. DNA for the CDR3: TGCGCCAGCAGCCAAGATACCATGGAGACTGAAGCTTTCTTT. Translating it yields CASSQDTMETEAFF.

This clonotype came up many times. This rearrangement joins TRBV28 to TRBJ2-7; TRBD1 matches at 12 bases. There are 16 residues in the CDR3. Germline V lookup: CDR1 MDHEN, CDR2 SYDVKM. The V gene end was trimmed by 6 bases and the J gene end by 2 bases; junction bases not matched to a gene: 8. For the CDR3, the DNA is TGTGCCAGCAGATCCCACCGGGACAGGGGGCCCTACGAGCAGTACTTC. Translation gives CASRSHRDRGPYEQYF.

This clonotype was seen many times. This chain links TRBV6-2 or TRBV6-3 with TRBJ1-5; TRBD1 matches at 7 bases. With 6 bases clipped from V and 7 bases from J, the junction kept 12 bases outside the gene matches. The CDR3 is 15 amino acids. CDR1 and CDR2 from the germline V gene are MNHEY and SVGEGT. Here the CDR3 reads CASRTADRERQPQHF. As DNA, the CDR3 is TGTGCCAGCAGAACGGCCGACAGGGAGCGGCAGCCCCAGCATTTT.

This clonotype was seen more than once but under ten times. V and J are TRBV3-1 and TRBJ1-1; maybe TRBD1 (6 bases). CDR1 LGHDT and CDR2 YNNKEL come from the germline V gene (reference sequence). Trimming removed 4 bases from V and 8 bases from J, with 14 bases in between. This CDR3 has 13 amino acids. This CDR3 is CASSPGTPDEAFF. The DNA of the CDR3 is TGTGCCAGCAGCCCCGGGACACCGGACGAAGCTTTCTTT.

This clonotype was detected ten times or more. The chain is built from TRBV12-3 or TRBV12-4 and TRBJ1-1; tentatively, D is TRBD1 (6 bases). There are 12 residues in the CDR3. The V end lost 8 bases, the J end lost 6 bases, and 13 bases lay between the germline ends. The DNA of the CDR3 is TGTGCCAGCCGGGACACCCACCCTGAAGCTTTCTTT. Protein product: CASRDTHPEAFF.

This clonotype was seen ten or more times. The chain combines TRBV19 with TRBJ2-1, with unresolved D. The length of the CDR3 is 13 residues. From germline, CDR1 is LNHDA and CDR2 SQIVND (reference sequence). The germline V and J ends were trimmed by 1 base and 6 bases, with 7 bases remaining between them. The CDR3 loop is CASSIVGSNEQFF. In nucleotides, the CDR3 is TGTGCCAGTAGTATAGTCGGGTCCAATGAGCAGTTCTTC.

This clonotype was seen ten or more times. This chain links TRBV4-2 with TRBJ1-1; D is uncertain. V was clipped by 0 bases and J by 5 bases, with 13 bases between them. The germline gives CDR1 LGHNA, CDR2 YNFKEQ. This CDR3 contains 15 residues. The CDR3 here is CASSQEARTYTEAFF. The CDR3 bases are TGTGCCAGCAGCCAAGAAGCAAGGACTTATACTGAAGCTTTCTTT.

The chain links TRBV7-9 to TRBJ2-7; D perhaps matches TRBD2 (5 bases). CDR1 is SEHNR, CDR2 FQNEAQ, per germline (reference sequence). The length of the CDR3 is 12 residues. This CDR3 is CASGVGVSEQYF. CDR3 DNA sequence: TGTGCAAGCGGCGTCGGAGTTTCCGAGCAGTACTTC. Combining the CDR3 with reference TRBV7-9 and TRBJ2-7 gives the whole variable domain DTGVSQNPRHKITKRGQNVTFRCDPISEHNRLYWYRQTLGQGPEFLTYFQNEAQLEKSRLLSDRFSAERPKGSFSTLEIQRTEQGDSAMYLCASGVGVSEQYFGPGTRLTVT.

In its sample, this clonotype was seen many times. The chain has TRBV30 and TRBJ2-7; TRBD2 might be the D (6 bases). This CDR3 spans 13 amino acids. Germline assignment: CDR1 GTSNPN and CDR2 SVGIG (reference sequence). V shed 4 bases and J shed 2 bases, with 12 bases lying between them. CDR3 nucleotide sequence: TGTGCCTGGATCCGGGACTTCCCCTACGAGCAGTACTTC. Its protein product is CAWIRDFPYEQYF.

Many counts were recorded for this clonotype. This chain links TRBV30 with TRBJ2-3; D is ambiguous. The germline V gene encodes CDR1 GTSNPN and CDR2 SVGIG (reference sequence). The CDR3 loop spans 14 amino acids. Deletions cut 0 bases from V and 0 bases from J, with 7 bases between. This CDR3 is CAWSVLASTDTQYF. CDR3 in DNA: TGTGCCTGGAGTGTCCTCGCTAGCACAGATACGCAGTATTTT.

Points on this clonotype: This may stem from a read error, because a much larger clone lies one nucleotide away. The rearrangement joins TRBV12-3 or TRBV12-4 to TRBJ1-2, with D maybe TRBD1 (6 bases). CDR3 length: 15 amino acids. The CDR3: CASSLTAGTNSGYIF. CDR3 in DNA: TGTGCCAGCAGTTTAACCGCCGGGACAAATAGCGGCTACATCTTC.

In its sample, this clonotype was seen once. The CDR3 does not end in the conserved phenylalanine or tryptophan, so this is likely a read error. The chain recombines TRBV11-2 with TRBJ2-1; 12 positions match TRBD2. The trim removed 3 bases at V and 8 bases at J, leaving 5 bases unmatched. The length of the CDR3 is 15 residues. CDR1 is SGHAT, CDR2 FQNNGV, per germline. CDR3 nucleotide sequence: TGTGCCAGCAGCTTTATAGCTAGCGGGAGGGATGAGCAGTTCCTC. Its protein product is CASSFIASGRDEQFL.